This is a list of T cell receptor beta chains from one sample in a study of blood T cell repertoires in COVID-19. Data came from immunoSEQ multiplex PCR; TCRdb stores just in-frame clones and leaves some out. The sample records under 110,000 clones, about 64% being singletons. Material: peripheral blood. Receptors were obtained from a human donor with acute or convalescent COVID-19. The donor label of this sample is uncertain. The CDR3 runs from the conserved cysteine through the conserved F or W. Each record gives: V gene, D gene, J gene, clone size, CDR3 protein, CDR3 DNA. A D gene is named only where the DNA matches it firmly. The size of a clone is reported for some rows only, either as once, few or many, or as a class for expanded clones.

v_call: TRBV21-1; d_call: -; j_call: TRBJ1-5; clone_size: -; cdr3_aa: CASPRGRTGGRSNQPQHF; cdr3_nt: TGTGCCAGTCCCAGGGGCAGGACAGGGGGCAGGAGCAATCAGCCCCAGCATTTT
v_call: TRBV4-1; d_call: -; j_call: TRBJ1-4; clone_size: -; cdr3_aa: CASSQDPGLLGEKLFF; cdr3_nt: TGCGCCAGCAGCCAAGATCCTGGTCTCCTAGGTGAAAAACTGTTTTTT
v_call: TRBV4-2; d_call: -; j_call: TRBJ1-1; clone_size: -; cdr3_aa: CASSNQGADTEAFF; cdr3_nt: TGTGCCAGCAGCAACCAGGGCGCGGACACTGAAGCTTTCTTT
v_call: TRBV27; d_call: -; j_call: TRBJ1-2; clone_size: -; cdr3_aa: CASKLGPAYGYTF; cdr3_nt: TGTGCCAGCAAACTAGGACCAGCGTATGGCTACACCTTC
v_call: TRBV14; d_call: -; j_call: TRBJ1-6; clone_size: -; cdr3_aa: CASSHRTANSPLHF; cdr3_nt: TGTGCCAGCAGCCATCGGACAGCTAATTCACCCCTCCACTTT
v_call: TRBV7-2; d_call: TRBD1; j_call: TRBJ1-2; clone_size: -; cdr3_aa: CASSLGGQGTYGYTF; cdr3_nt: TGTGCCAGCAGCTTAGGGGGACAGGGTACCTATGGCTACACCTTC
v_call: TRBV7-2; d_call: -; j_call: TRBJ2-2; clone_size: -; cdr3_aa: CASSLARTNTGELFF; cdr3_nt: TGTGCCAGCAGCTTAGCCAGAACGAACACCGGGGAGCTGTTTTTT
v_call: TRBV2; d_call: -; j_call: TRBJ2-6; clone_size: -; cdr3_aa: CASSEAFALGRPRSGANVLTF; cdr3_nt: TGTGCCAGCAGTGAAGCGTTTGCTCTGGGCAGGCCTCGCTCTGGGGCCAACGTCCTGACTTTC
v_call: TRBV19; d_call: -; j_call: TRBJ1-2; clone_size: -; cdr3_aa: CASVGGNYGYTF; cdr3_nt: TGTGCCAGTGTGGGGGGGAACTATGGCTACACCTTC
v_call: TRBV4-1; d_call: TRBD1; j_call: TRBJ1-5; clone_size: -; cdr3_aa: CASSQSRGSRNQPQHF; cdr3_nt: TGCGCCAGCAGCCAATCCAGGGGGTCTCGCAATCAGCCCCAGCATTTT
v_call: TRBV7-2; d_call: TRBD1; j_call: TRBJ1-3; clone_size: few; cdr3_aa: CASSSGGPSGNTIYF; cdr3_nt: TGTGCCAGCAGCTCAGGGGGACCCTCTGGAAACACCATATATTTT
v_call: TRBV28; d_call: TRBD1; j_call: TRBJ2-1; clone_size: few; cdr3_aa: CASSDRGRRFGEQFF; cdr3_nt: TGTGCCAGCAGCGACAGGGGGCGGCGATTTGGTGAGCAGTTCTTC
v_call: TRBV7-2; d_call: -; j_call: TRBJ2-7; clone_size: -; cdr3_aa: CASSFSGYEQYF; cdr3_nt: TGTGCCAGCAGCTTCAGCGGCTACGAGCAGTACTTC
v_call: TRBV19; d_call: -; j_call: TRBJ1-5; clone_size: -; cdr3_aa: CASSPRGIGGSNQPQHF; cdr3_nt: TGTGCCAGTAGTCCGAGGGGAATCGGGGGTAGCAATCAGCCCCAGCATTTT
v_call: TRBV6-1; d_call: -; j_call: TRBJ1-4; clone_size: -; cdr3_aa: CASSDPTKATTNEKLFF; cdr3_nt: TGTGCCAGCAGTGATCCGACTAAGGCAACAACTAATGAAAAACTGTTTTTT
v_call: TRBV7-9; d_call: -; j_call: TRBJ1-2; clone_size: few; cdr3_aa: CASSLAGSTEEWGYGYTF; cdr3_nt: TGTGCCAGCAGCTTAGCCGGGTCGACGGAGGAATGGGGTTATGGCTACACCTTC
v_call: TRBV5-5; d_call: TRBD2; j_call: TRBJ2-1; clone_size: -; cdr3_aa: CASSSRLAGGFNEQFF; cdr3_nt: TGTGCCAGCAGCTCCCGACTAGCGGGGGGATTCAATGAGCAGTTCTTC
v_call: TRBV3-1/TRBV3-2; d_call: -; j_call: TRBJ2-7; clone_size: -; cdr3_aa: CASSQTEGTSPWEQYF; cdr3_nt: TGTGCCAGCAGCCAAACTGAGGGGACATCACCCTGGGAGCAGTACTTC
v_call: TRBV2; d_call: TRBD1; j_call: TRBJ1-1; clone_size: few; cdr3_aa: CASSVTGGTEAFF; cdr3_nt: TGTGCCAGCAGTGTAACAGGGGGCACTGAAGCTTTCTTT
v_call: TRBV10-1; d_call: -; j_call: TRBJ2-6; clone_size: -; cdr3_aa: CASRLRGEGLGASGANVLTF; cdr3_nt: TGCGCCAGCAGACTTCGGGGTGAGGGCTTGGGAGCTTCTGGGGCCAACGTCCTGACTTTC
v_call: TRBV7-9; d_call: -; j_call: TRBJ2-3; clone_size: -; cdr3_aa: CASSLQGKSTDTQYF; cdr3_nt: TGTGCCAGCAGCTTACAGGGCAAGAGTACAGATACGCAGTATTTT
v_call: TRBV4-1; d_call: -; j_call: TRBJ1-6; clone_size: -; cdr3_aa: CASSQGEGGPYNSPLHF; cdr3_nt: TGCGCCAGCAGCCAAGGGGAGGGGGGCCCCTATAATTCACCCCTCCACTTT
v_call: TRBV6-1; d_call: TRBD1; j_call: TRBJ2-1; clone_size: -; cdr3_aa: CASSERDRFNEQFF; cdr3_nt: TGTGCCAGCAGTGAAAGGGACAGATTCAATGAGCAGTTCTTC
v_call: TRBV2; d_call: TRBD1; j_call: TRBJ2-7; clone_size: -; cdr3_aa: CASSQGAGSYEQYF; cdr3_nt: TGTGCCAGCAGTCAGGGGGCCGGTTCCTACGAGCAGTACTTC
v_call: TRBV10-3; d_call: -; j_call: TRBJ1-4; clone_size: -; cdr3_aa: CAIARGTNEKLFF; cdr3_nt: TGTGCCATCGCAAGGGGAACTAATGAAAAACTGTTTTTT